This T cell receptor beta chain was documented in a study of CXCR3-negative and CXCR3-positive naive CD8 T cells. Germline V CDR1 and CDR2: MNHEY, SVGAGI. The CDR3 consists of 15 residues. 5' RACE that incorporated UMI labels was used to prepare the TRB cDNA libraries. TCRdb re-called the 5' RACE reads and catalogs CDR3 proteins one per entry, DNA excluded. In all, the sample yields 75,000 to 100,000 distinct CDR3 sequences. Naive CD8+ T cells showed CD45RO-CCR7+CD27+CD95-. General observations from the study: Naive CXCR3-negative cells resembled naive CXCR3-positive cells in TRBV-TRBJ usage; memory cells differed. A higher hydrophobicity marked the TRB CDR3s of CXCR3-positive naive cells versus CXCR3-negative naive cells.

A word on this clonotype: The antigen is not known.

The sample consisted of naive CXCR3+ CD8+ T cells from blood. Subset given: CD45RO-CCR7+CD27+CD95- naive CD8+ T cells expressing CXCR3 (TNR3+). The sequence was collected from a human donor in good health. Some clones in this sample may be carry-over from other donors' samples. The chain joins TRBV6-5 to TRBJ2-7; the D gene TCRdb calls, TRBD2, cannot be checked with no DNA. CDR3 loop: CASTPLRDGLYEQYF.